Following are 17 T cell receptor beta chains from one sample sequenced in a study of blood T cells in healthy people across ages. Then a second PCR, running roughly 6 to 12 cycles, was carried out with a sample-barcoded 5' primer and a J-beta primer mix. MiXCR, run by TCRdb on the 5' RACE reads, gives a single entry per CDR3 protein. The sample carries almost 1 million distinct CDR3 sequences, 51% recorded once. Sequencing input: blood. These receptors all stem from a woman aged 60-75 years in good health.

This chain links TRBV27 with TRBJ2-7, with TRBD2 identical over 7 bases. CDR3 length equals 15 residues. The germline V gene has CDR1 MNHEY and CDR2 SMNVEV (reference sequence). V shed 6 bases, J shed 6 bases, and the junction held 14 bases outside the gene matches. The DNA for the CDR3 is TGTGCCAGCAGCTTTTCCAACCTAGCGGAACCCGAGCAGTACTTC. Translation gives CASSFSNLAEPEQYF.

This chain uses TRBV6-5 with TRBJ2-7; the match to TRBD1 covers 9 bases. This CDR3 region has 15 residues. Germline V gene sequence: CDR1 MNHEY, CDR2 SVGAGI. After removal of 6 bases from V and 2 bases from J, the junction contained 8 bases not matched to a gene. CDR3 sequence reads: CASSQGQGNTYEQYF. DNA for the CDR3: TGTGCCAGCAGCCAAGGACAGGGGAATACCTACGAGCAGTACTTC.

The rearrangement uses TRBV20-1 and TRBJ2-1; TRBD2 aligns across 10 bases. Germline V lookup: CDR1 DFQATT, CDR2 SNEGSKA (reference sequence). V was clipped by 6 bases and J by 4 bases; unmatched bases: 6. The CDR3 consists of 14 residues. The CDR3 loop is CSALPSGSYNEQFF. The CDR3 DNA follows: TGCAGTGCCTTGCCTAGCGGGAGTTACAATGAGCAGTTCTTC.

This clonotype showed up many times. The chain has TRBV5-1 and TRBJ2-5, with unresolved D. Trimming removed 4 bases from V and 1 base from J, with 8 bases in between. The germline V gene encodes CDR1 SGHRS and CDR2 YFSETQ. This CDR3 has 13 amino acids. The CDR3 region is CASSRELQETQYF. CDR3 DNA sequence: TGCGCCAGCAGCAGAGAACTCCAAGAGACCCAGTACTTC.

In this sample, this clonotype turned up a few times. The rearrangement links TRBV20-1 to TRBJ1-5; 10 bases are shared with TRBD1. Looked up from germline, CDR1 is DFQATT and CDR2 is SNEGSKA (reference sequence). The CDR3 is 14 amino acids. Germline trimming cut 6 bases from V and 5 bases from J; bases unmatched to any gene: 7. This CDR3 is CSASGQGEDQPQHF. In DNA, the CDR3 is TGCAGTGCCTCCGGACAGGGGGAGGATCAGCCCCAGCATTTT.

This clonotype has ten or more counts. The rearrangement joins TRBV11-2 to TRBJ1-1, with unresolved D. With 1 base removed from V and 8 bases from J, the gap between germline ends came to 5 bases. The CDR3 contains 11 residues. Germline V lookup: CDR1 SGHAT, CDR2 FQNNGV. CDR3 region: CASSLVKEAFF. The CDR3 DNA is TGTGCCAGCAGCTTAGTTAAAGAAGCTTTCTTT.

This clonotype has just one count. The rearrangement uses TRBV28 and TRBJ2-3; 8 positions match TRBD2. CDR1 is MDHEN, CDR2 SYDVKM, per germline. There are 14 residues in the CDR3. The J segment lost 5 bases and the V segment lost 6 bases, leaving 7 bases of the junction unmatched. CDR3 nucleotides: TGTGCCAGCAGAAAGCGGGGGCGGGGAGATACGCAGTATTTT. This encodes CASRKRGRGDTQYF.

This clonotype was seen once. V is TRBV20-1 and J is TRBJ2-3, with 9 bases that match TRBD2. The J segment lost 2 bases and the V segment lost 4 bases, leaving 7 bases of the junction unmatched. Germline V gene sequence: CDR1 DFQATT, CDR2 SNEGSKA (reference sequence). The CDR3 extends over 15 amino acids. CDR3 DNA: TGCAGTGCTATCACCGGGACTAGCAACACAGATACGCAGTATTTT. It yields the protein CSAITGTSNTDTQYF.

Concerning this clonotype itself: One end of the junction fails to match germline, which may point to a read error. V usage is TRBV6-5 and J usage is TRBJ2-4, with 9 bases identical to TRBD2. The J call may be in error: the DNA end matches TRBJ2-7 better. CDR1 and CDR2 (germline): MNHEY, SVGAGI. The CDR3 sequence is 15 residues long. In DNA form, the CDR3 reads TGTACCAGCAGTGTAGCGGGAGTTCAGTCCTACGAGCAGTACTTC. Protein: CTSSVAGVQSYEQYF.

V usage is TRBV18 and J usage is TRBJ1-2, with no clear D. The CDR3 extends over 14 amino acids. The germline V gene has CDR1 KGHSH and CDR2 LQKENI. Between the trimmed V and J ends, which lost 3 bases and 5 bases, there was a span of 13 bases. CDR3 in amino acids: CASSPERSIYGYTF. In nucleotides, the CDR3 is TGTGCCAGCTCACCGGAACGGTCGATATATGGCTACACCTTC.

This clonotype occurred once. J is TRBJ1-2 and V is TRBV5-1; D unresolved. Trimming took 4 bases from V and 4 from J, leaving 11 bases between them. This CDR3 is built from 13 residues. Germline CDR1 and CDR2: SGHRS and YFSETQ. In DNA, the CDR3 is TGCGCCAGCAGCCCCTGGACGGCCTATGGCTACACCTTC. Protein product: CASSPWTAYGYTF.

This clonotype was counted a few times. Here the CDR3 reads CASSGGTGDAQPQHF. The CDR3 region has the DNA TGTGCCAGCAGTGGGGGGACAGGAGACGCCCAGCCCCAGCATTTT. The chain recombines TRBV2 with TRBJ1-5, with 8 bases that match TRBD1. The V and J ends lost 4 bases and 7 bases, in that order; junction bases with no gene match: 9. Looked up from germline, CDR1 is SNHLY and CDR2 is FYNNEI. The CDR3 runs 15 residues.

The chain has TRBV29-1 and TRBJ2-2, with 8 bases identical to TRBD1. J was trimmed by 6 bases and V by 3 bases; bases with no gene match: 6. Germline CDR1 reads SQVTM; CDR2 reads ANQGSEA. The CDR3 is 14 residues long. In DNA form, the CDR3 reads TGCAGCGTTGACGTGACAGGGGTTGCCGGGGAGCTGTTTTTT. It is translated as CSVDVTGVAGELFF.

The gene calls are TRBV20-1 and TRBJ1-2; 10 bases are a match to TRBD1. V lost 1 base, J lost 4 bases, and 9 bases stayed unmatched. This CDR3 has 16 residues. The germline CDR1 and CDR2 sequences are DFQATT and SNEGSKA (reference sequence). In nucleotides, the CDR3 is TGCAGTGCTAGAGGGGGACCGGGACAGGGGTTCTATGGCTACACCTTC. Translated: CSARGGPGQGFYGYTF.

The CDR3, as DNA: TGTGCCAGCAGACACAGGGGGATCTATGGCTACACCTTC. Translating gives CASRHRGIYGYTF. J is TRBJ1-2 and V is TRBV5-8; TRBD1 aligns across 8 bases. Trimming removed 5 bases from V and 4 bases from J; junction bases left unmatched: 4. The CDR3 runs 13 residues. CDR1 is SGHTS and CDR2 is YDEGEE in the germline V gene.

This clonotype was counted a few times. The chain couples TRBV6-6 to TRBJ2-3; weak D call: TRBD2 (5 bases). The germline V gene has CDR1 MNHNY and CDR2 SVGAGI (reference sequence). The V end was cut by 0 bases, the J end by 4 bases, with 17 bases between. The CDR3 covers 17 residues. The CDR3 reads CASSYSMRGRSPDTQYF. The CDR3 DNA reads as TGTGCCAGCAGTTACTCGATGCGAGGGAGATCGCCAGATACGCAGTATTTT.

The gene calls are TRBV7-2 and TRBJ2-1; possible D gene TRBD1, 5 bases. Trimming took off 3 bases at V and 5 bases at J, with 17 bases between the two ends. Looked up from germline, CDR1 is SGHTA and CDR2 is FQGNSA. This CDR3 comprises 16 residues. The CDR3 is CASSFSGSPDHNEQFF. Written as DNA, the CDR3 is TGTGCCAGCAGCTTTTCAGGGTCCCCAGATCACAATGAGCAGTTCTTC.